Each of the 32 T cell receptor beta chains below was sequenced from the same sample in a study of blood T cell repertoires in COVID-19. Some clones are missing from TCRdb's copy, which holds only in-frame ones; the method was immunoSEQ multiplex PCR. The sample has about 170,000 clones, 70% to 90% seen once. The sequencing input was peripheral blood. The receptors derive from a man aged 45-65 years with active or convalescent COVID-19.

This chain links TRBV10-3 with TRBJ2-7, with 13 bases lining up with TRBD2. The CDR3 runs 14 residues. V lost 6 bases to trimming and J lost 7 bases; unmatched junction nucleotides: 6. Germline CDR1 and CDR2: ENHRY and SYGVKD. CDR3 DNA sequence: TGTGCCATCAGCCCACTAGCGGGAGGGGAAGAGCAGTACTTC. Translation: CAISPLAGGEEQYF.

The rearrangement links TRBV28 to TRBJ2-7; D is unresolved. This CDR3 has 13 residues. The V end lost 6 bases, the J end lost 0 bases, and 9 bases lay between the germline ends. Germline-derived CDR1 and CDR2 are MDHEN and SYDVKM. The CDR3 is CASSTSPSYEQYF. CDR3 DNA sequence: TGTGCCAGCAGCACGAGTCCCTCCTACGAGCAGTACTTC.

CDR3: CASSQGTGRGYTEAFF. In nucleotides, the CDR3 is TGCGCCAGCAGCCAAGGGACAGGGAGAGGGTACACTGAAGCTTTCTTT. This chain links TRBV4-3 with TRBJ1-1; 8 nucleotides line up with TRBD1. The CDR3 is 16 residues long. Unmatched junction bases numbered 7, after V lost 1 base and J lost 3 bases. CDR1 and CDR2 from the germline V gene are LGHNA and YSLEER.

The chain links TRBV9 to TRBJ1-6, with a weak D call TRBD1 (6 bases). Germline CDR1 and CDR2: SGDLS and YYNGEE. CDR3 length equals 15 residues. Trimming pared 4 bases from V and 10 bases from J, leaving 18 bases between. The CDR3 coding sequence is TGTGCCAGCAGCCGGGACCAACAGGGTAACTCACCCCTCCACTTT. Translating gives CASSRDQQGNSPLHF. Full variable domain (remainder filled in from reference TRBV9 and TRBJ1-6): DSGVTQTPKHLITATGQRVTLRCSPRSGDLSVYWYQQSLDQGLQFLIQYYNGEERAKGNILERFSAQQFPDLHSELNLSSLELGDSALYFCASSRDQQGNSPLHFGNGTRLTVT.

The V and J genes are TRBV14 and TRBJ2-1, with 7 bases lining up with TRBD2. The germline V gene has CDR1 SGHDN and CDR2 FVKESK. The CDR3 runs to 16 residues. Trimming at V came to 4 bases and at J to 0 bases, leaving 6 bases not matched to a gene. CDR3 protein: CASSPVGGSSYNEQFF. The CDR3 DNA is TGTGCCAGCAGCCCGGTGGGAGGGAGCTCCTACAATGAGCAGTTCTTC.

This clone was observed a single time. The chain carries TRBV24-1 and TRBJ1-4, with D possibly being TRBD1 (6 bases). V was shortened by 4 bases and J by 5 bases, with 10 bases between the two germline ends. The germline V gene has CDR1 KGHDR and CDR2 SFDVKD. The CDR3 has 14 amino acids. CDR3 sequence: CATSETGINEKLFF. The CDR3 DNA is TGTGCCACCAGTGAGACAGGTATAAATGAAAAACTGTTTTTT.

This clone was picked up many times. The chain couples TRBV11-3 to TRBJ1-3, with unresolved D. This CDR3 comprises 16 residues. V was pared by 3 bases and J by 0 bases, with 12 bases between. The germline V gene encodes CDR1 SGHNT and CDR2 YENEEA. As DNA, the CDR3 is TGTGCCAGCAGCTTTACGGTGCATAGCTCTGGAAACACCATATATTTT. As protein: CASSFTVHSSGNTIYF.

The chain combines TRBV27 with TRBJ2-3, with TRBD2 matching over 15 bases. J gave up 4 bases and V 7 bases, and 6 bases lay outside the gene matches. The CDR3 totals 16 residues. Germline CDR1 is MNHEY and CDR2 is SMNVEV (reference sequence). The CDR3 spells CASKYGTSGGPDTQYF. The CDR3 DNA follows: TGTGCCAGCAAGTATGGGACTAGCGGGGGGCCAGATACGCAGTATTTT.

This rearrangement joins TRBV5-1 to TRBJ2-7; 9 positions match TRBD2. There are 15 residues in the CDR3. From germline, CDR1 is SGHRS and CDR2 YFSETQ. The V and J ends lost 4 bases and 2 bases, in that order; junction bases with no gene match: 7. CDR3 in DNA: TGCGCCAGCAGCGTTAGCGGGGGAATTACCTACGAGCAGTACTTC. Translated: CASSVSGGITYEQYF.

The genes are TRBV30 and TRBJ2-7; TRBD1 might be the D (6 bases). Germline lookup yields CDR1 GTSNPN and CDR2 SVGIG (reference sequence). The ends were cut back, 0 bases at V and 4 bases at J, with 7 bases in the middle. The CDR3 runs 12 residues. The CDR3 DNA reads as TGTGCCTGGAGTGTACAGGGTTACGAGCAGTACTTC. The encoded protein is CAWSVQGYEQYF.

The chain links TRBV6-4 to TRBJ1-1; tentative D call: TRBD1 (5 bases). Trimming removed 6 bases from V and 0 bases from J, with 11 bases in between. The CDR3 totals 14 residues. The germline V gene encodes CDR1 MRHNA and CDR2 SNTAGT. The CDR3 bases are TGTGCCAGCAGAAGGGGTCCCCTGAACACTGAAGCTTTCTTT. Its protein is CASRRGPLNTEAFF.

The chain recombines TRBV9 with TRBJ2-1, with TRBD2 identical over 8 bases. The V gene end was trimmed by 4 bases and the J gene end by 9 bases; junction bases not matched to a gene: 18. Germline V lookup: CDR1 SGDLS, CDR2 YYNGEE. The CDR3 length is 17 residues. This CDR3 reads CASSSRGAGVGGTEQFF. The CDR3, as DNA: TGTGCCAGCAGCTCACGGGGAGCGGGAGTTGGGGGGACTGAGCAGTTCTTC.

This clone appeared once. J is TRBJ2-2 and V is TRBV5-4; D unclear. Germline V gene lookup returns CDR1 SGHNT and CDR2 YYREEE (reference sequence). V was clipped by 0 bases and J by 5 bases, with 8 bases between them. CDR3 length: 14 amino acids. For the CDR3, the DNA is TGTGCCAGCAGCTTGGGTGGGCCGACCGGGGAGCTGTTTTTT. Protein product: CASSLGGPTGELFF.

The chain has TRBV6-2 or TRBV6-3 and TRBJ2-2; D unresolved. Germline CDR1 is MNHEY and CDR2 is SVGEGT. The CDR3 has 12 amino acids. V was clipped by 0 bases and J by 13 bases, with 9 bases between them. DNA of the CDR3: TGTGCCAGCAGTTACTCGTCTATTGGGCTGTTTTTT. Amino acids: CASSYSSIGLFF.

This clone was counted once. The chain recombines TRBV5-1 with TRBJ1-3, with D tentatively TRBD1 (6 bases). V was pared by 4 bases and J by 4 bases, with 6 bases between. In germline, CDR1 is SGHRS, CDR2 YFSETQ. The CDR3 extends over 12 amino acids. The CDR3 DNA sequence: TGCGCCAGCAGCGGACAGGGAAACACCATATATTTT. Translation: CASSGQGNTIYF.

This clone came up once. The chain is built from TRBV7-2 and TRBJ2-2; 10 bases fit TRBD2. Trimming removed 1 base from V and 6 bases from J; junction bases left unmatched: 2. The CDR3 loop spans 15 amino acids. CDR1 is SGHTA and CDR2 is FQGNSA in the germline V gene. CDR3 sequence reads: CASSLVSGGPGELFF. Here the CDR3 DNA reads TGTGCCAGCAGCTTAGTTAGCGGGGGGCCCGGGGAGCTGTTTTTT.

The chain carries TRBV2 and TRBJ1-4, with 9 positions matching TRBD1. Germline loops: CDR1 SNHLY, CDR2 FYNNEI. V lost 4 bases and J lost 3; bases outside the gene matches: 12. This CDR3 contains 18 residues. CDR3 protein: CASSGEDRGTIANEKLFF. Written as DNA, the CDR3 is TGTGCCAGCAGTGGGGAGGACAGGGGCACCATTGCTAATGAAAAACTGTTTTTT.

The sample holds one count of this clone. The J gene is TRBJ2-3, the V gene TRBV11-3; TRBD2 matches 13 bases. V was clipped by 5 bases and J by 6 bases; unmatched bases: 11. The CDR3 has 17 residues. Per the germline V gene, CDR1 is SGHNT and CDR2 is YENEEA. This CDR3 is CASSQLGTSGARDTQYF. The CDR3 DNA is TGTGCCAGCAGCCAACTAGGGACTAGCGGGGCGCGGGATACGCAGTATTTT.

This clone was picked up a small number of times. The rearrangement joins TRBV9 to TRBJ2-7, with 7 nucleotides matching TRBD1. The CDR3 consists of 14 residues. Trimming removed 3 bases from V and 2 bases from J; junction bases left unmatched: 5. Germline CDR1 SGDLS, CDR2 YYNGEE. For the CDR3, the DNA is TGTGCCAGCAGCGAGGGGACAGCGGCCTACGAGCAGTACTTC. It encodes CASSEGTAAYEQYF. Together with reference TRBV9 and TRBJ2-7, the CDR3 gives the full variable domain: DSGVTQTPKHLITATGQRVTLRCSPRSGDLSVYWYQQSLDQGLQFLIQYYNGEERAKGNILERFSAQQFPDLHSELNLSSLELGDSALYFCASSEGTAAYEQYFGPGTRLTVT.

The chain is built from TRBV19 and TRBJ2-1; 8 nucleotides match TRBD2. Germline V gene lookup returns CDR1 LNHDA and CDR2 SQIVND (reference sequence). V lost 3 bases to trimming and J lost 6 bases; unmatched junction nucleotides: 4. CDR3 length equals 14 residues. CDR3: CASSIRGGRNEQFF. CDR3 sequence (DNA): TGTGCCAGTAGTATCCGGGGGGGCCGCAATGAGCAGTTCTTC.

A single count supports this clone. The chain uses TRBV5-1 and TRBJ2-1; D unresolved. The CDR3 is made up of 13 amino acids. V lost 0 bases, J lost 10 bases, and 11 bases lay in between. Per germline, CDR1 SGHRS and CDR2 YFSETQ. This CDR3 reads CASSLESSLEQFF. In DNA form, the CDR3 reads TGCGCCAGCAGCTTGGAAAGTAGCTTGGAGCAGTTCTTC.

V is TRBV3-1 (or the pseudogene TRBV3-2) and J is TRBJ2-5; maybe TRBD2 (5 bases). Germline values: CDR1 LGHDT, CDR2 YNNKEL (reference sequence). The V gene lost 1 base and the J gene lost 4 bases, with 19 bases spanning the gap. The length of the CDR3 is 17 residues. This CDR3 is CASSQVSAAPEGETQYF. The DNA for the CDR3 is TGTGCCAGCAGCCAAGTTTCGGCTGCGCCAGAGGGAGAGACCCAGTACTTC.

The chain carries TRBV2 and TRBJ2-3; 7 nucleotides match TRBD1. J lost 3 bases, V lost 4 bases, and 4 bases had no gene match. Germline CDR1 is SNHLY and CDR2 is FYNNEI. This CDR3 is 14 amino acids long. CDR3 sequence: CASSVGTETDTQYF. In nucleotides, the CDR3 is TGTGCCAGCAGTGTCGGGACAGAGACAGATACGCAGTATTTT. Based on the CDR3 plus reference TRBV2 and TRBJ2-3, the full variable domain is EPEVTQTPSHQVTQMGQEVILRCVPISNHLYFYWYRQILGQKVEFLVSFYNNEISEKSEIFDDQFSVERPDGSNFTLKIRSTKLEDSAMYFCASSVGTETDTQYFGPGTRLTVL.

In this sample, this clone turned up a few times. The chain uses TRBV18 and TRBJ1-2; a possible D gene is TRBD1 (5 bases). This CDR3 has 16 amino acids. Looked up from germline, CDR1 is KGHSH and CDR2 is LQKENI. Trimming shortened V by 2 bases and J by 5 bases, and 18 bases separated the two germline ends. The CDR3 nucleotides read TGTGCCAGCTCACCAATTGACAGAGCCAACTATTATGGCTACACCTTC. It translates to CASSPIDRANYYGYTF.

The rearrangement links TRBV18 to TRBJ2-1, with D perhaps TRBD1 (6 bases). V was shortened by 6 bases and J by 0 bases, with 12 bases between the two germline ends. Germline CDR1 reads KGHSH; CDR2 reads LQKENI. This CDR3 is built from 15 residues. Here the CDR3 reads CASSSDSGSYNEQFF. In DNA form, the CDR3 reads TGTGCCAGCTCGTCGGACAGTGGCTCCTACAATGAGCAGTTCTTC.

The chain uses TRBV10-1 and TRBJ2-5, with TRBD2 identical over 12 bases. The CDR3 is made up of 24 amino acids. CDR1 is WNHNN and CDR2 is SYGVQD in the germline V gene (reference sequence). Trimming took 7 bases from V and 12 from J; bases not matched to a gene: 42. The CDR3, as DNA: TGCGCCAGCATAGGGCCTAGCGGGAGGGCCGACAATACCTCAAGATTTTTCCGAGGTGGGGGAAAGTACTTC. Translating gives CASIGPSGRADNTSRFFRGGGKYF.

The rearrangement uses TRBV4-1 and TRBJ1-1; 7 nucleotides agree with TRBD1. The germline CDR1 and CDR2 sequences are MGHRA and YSYEKL. The CDR3 runs to 13 residues. The ends lost 4 bases at V and 6 bases at J; junction bases unmatched: 5. CDR3 residues: CASSLQGTAEAFF. CDR3 DNA sequence: TGCGCCAGCAGCCTTCAGGGGACAGCTGAAGCTTTCTTT.

This chain connects TRBV6-6 to TRBJ1-5; TRBD1 matches at 10 bases. CDR3 length: 15 amino acids. After removal of 5 bases from V and 2 bases from J, the junction contained 3 bases not matched to a gene. Germline V lookup: CDR1 MNHNY, CDR2 SVGAGI (reference sequence). The CDR3 nucleotides are TGTGCCAGCAGTGGGACAGGGGTGGGCAATCAGCCCCAGCATTTT. This sequence encodes CASSGTGVGNQPQHF.

This chain connects TRBV5-1 to TRBJ2-3, with no clear D. Trimming left V 1 base short and J 3 bases short, with 15 bases between. Germline V gene sequence: CDR1 SGHRS, CDR2 YFSETQ. This CDR3 spans 16 amino acids. In DNA, the CDR3 is TGCGCCAGCAGCTTGTCCGGGTCCCCCGGTACAGATACGCAGTATTTT. This codes for CASSLSGSPGTDTQYF.

This clone was counted a few times. This chain joins TRBV28 and TRBJ1-1; 8 bases are shared with TRBD1. V was pared by 5 bases and J by 3 bases, with 8 bases of the junction left unmatched. The CDR3 sequence is 15 residues long. Germline CDR1 and CDR2: MDHEN and SYDVKM. The CDR3 DNA is TGTGCCAGCAGTCATCAGACAGGGGAGGACACTGAAGCTTTCTTT. Protein: CASSHQTGEDTEAFF.

The chain combines TRBV25-1 with TRBJ1-4; D uncertain. CDR3 length equals 14 residues. V was trimmed by 8 bases and J by 0 bases, leaving 10 bases between them. CDR1 is MGHDK, CDR2 SYGVNS, per germline. In DNA form, the CDR3 reads TGTGCCAGCTCCTACGCCGCAACTAATGAAAAACTGTTTTTT. Residues: CASSYAATNEKLFF.

This chain joins TRBV7-2 and TRBJ2-3, with 9 positions matching TRBD1. V shed 0 bases and J 5 bases; nucleotides not matched to a gene: 6. CDR1 is SGHTA, CDR2 FQGNSA, per germline. The CDR3 sequence is 16 residues long. CDR3 sequence: CASSLANRGRVDTQYF. The DNA of the CDR3 is TGTGCCAGCAGCTTAGCGAACAGGGGGCGCGTAGATACGCAGTATTTT. Full variable domain (rest looked up from reference TRBV7-2 and TRBJ2-3): GAGVSQSPSNKVTEKGKDVELRCDPISGHTALYWYRQSLGQGLEFLIYFQGNSAPDKSGLPSDRFSAERTGGSVSTLTIQRTQQEDSAVYLCASSLANRGRVDTQYFGPGTRLTVL.